This entry is about one TCR beta chain. No antigen is known for it. The CDR3 is 15 amino acids. With V trimmed by 8 bases and J by 0 bases, 4 bases remained unmatched. Germline loops: CDR1 KGHSH, CDR2 LQKENI. The data stem from a study of T cells in localized non-small cell lung cancer. Notes on the study in general: Within adjacent lung there appeared a median around 57 of the top 100 tumor clones.

Only in-frame clones appear in the TCRdb table, and some are missing; sequencing was by immunoSEQ multiplex PCR. The sample carries around 1,600 clones, about 25% recorded once. This TCR was sampled from a male donor aged 60 or over with stage II lung adenocarcinoma. Sequences were derived from normal lung tissue next to the tumor, sampled before any cancer treatment. V gene TRBV18 combines with J gene TRBJ2-1, with 10 nucleotides matching TRBD1. The CDR3 DNA follows: TGTGCCAGCCGGACAGGGGGGTCCTCCTACAATGAGCAGTTCTTC. It is translated as CASRTGGSSYNEQFF.